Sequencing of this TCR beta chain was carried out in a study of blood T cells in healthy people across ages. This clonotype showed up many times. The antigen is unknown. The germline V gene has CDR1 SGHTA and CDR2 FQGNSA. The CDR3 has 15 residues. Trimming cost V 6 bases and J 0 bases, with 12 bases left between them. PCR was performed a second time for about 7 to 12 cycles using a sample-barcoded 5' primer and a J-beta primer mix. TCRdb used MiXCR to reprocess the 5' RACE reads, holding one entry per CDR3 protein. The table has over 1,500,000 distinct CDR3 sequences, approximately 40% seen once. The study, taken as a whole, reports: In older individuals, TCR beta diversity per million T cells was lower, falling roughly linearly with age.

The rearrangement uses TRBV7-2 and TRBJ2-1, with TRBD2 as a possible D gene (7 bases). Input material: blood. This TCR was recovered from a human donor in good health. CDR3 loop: CASSSGGSSYNEQFF. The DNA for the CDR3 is TGTGCCAGCAGTTCGGGGGGCAGCTCCTACAATGAGCAGTTCTTC.